These T cell receptor beta chains were read from a single sample in a study of neoadjuvant anti-PD-1 for oral cavity cancer. Sequencing used immunoSEQ multiplex PCR; TCRdb keeps in-frame clones, though not all of them. The sample records roughly 25,000 clones, around a quarter being singletons. The specimen comprised tumor tissue, sampled after nivolumab (anti-PD-1) treatment. The receptors come from a person between 35 and 79 years old with oral cavity squamous cell carcinoma. The conserved cysteine and the conserved F or W are not part of the CDR3 here. Fields, in order: V gene, J gene, CDR3 protein.

V: TRBV5-1
J: TRBJ2-2
CDR3: ASSGTGGHLGTGELF

V: TRBV6-5
J: TRBJ1-1
CDR3: ASSYRTENTEAF

V: TRBV9
J: TRBJ1-1
CDR3: ASSVGLQATGGEAF

V: TRBV2
J: TRBJ2-7
CDR3: ASRRDSYEQY

V: TRBV4-1
J: TRBJ2-7
CDR3: ASSQGTGGNEQY

V: TRBV9
J: TRBJ2-3
CDR3: ASSASGTDTQY

V: TRBV7-3
J: TRBJ1-6
CDR3: ASSFLGAGNNSPLH

V: TRBV6-1
J: TRBJ1-2
CDR3: ASSEQGDYGYT

V: TRBV6-6
J: TRBJ1-2
CDR3: ASSARTEYYGYT

V: TRBV7-9
J: TRBJ2-7
CDR3: ASSLAGATYEQY

V: TRBV5-1
J: TRBJ1-4
CDR3: ASSLRARTDPAATNEKLF

V: TRBV5-1
J: TRBJ1-2
CDR3: ASNWEGFDYGYT

V: TRBV5-1
J: TRBJ2-7
CDR3: ASRATEAKFYEQY

V: TRBV27
J: TRBJ1-5
CDR3: ASSRLGTVVRNQPQH

V: TRBV4-1
J: TRBJ2-1
CDR3: ASSPLLGTSGYNEQF

V: TRBV6-4
J: TRBJ2-2
CDR3: ASSSGQDTGELF

V: TRBV20-1
J: TRBJ2-3
CDR3: SARHRDTQY

V: TRBV27
J: TRBJ2-1
CDR3: ASSYGRSGIYNEQF

V: TRBV5-1
J: TRBJ2-2
CDR3: ASSLDVTPNAGELF

V: TRBV7-4
J: TRBJ2-7
CDR3: ASSLVASGFTYEQY

V: TRBV19
J: TRBJ1-5
CDR3: ASNGRRDGNQPQH

V: TRBV27
J: TRBJ1-2
CDR3: ASSLKGQSPRDYGYT

V: TRBV12-5
J: TRBJ2-1
CDR3: ASGLGLADGNEQF

V: TRBV6-4
J: TRBJ2-6
CDR3: ASSDGLALQLRVLKANVLT

V: TRBV7-6
J: TRBJ2-1
CDR3: ASSFRGLPSDEQF

V: TRBV7-3
J: TRBJ2-7
CDR3: ASSLTPGSVYEQY

V: TRBV5-8
J: TRBJ2-3
CDR3: ASSLEGRGSADTQY

V: TRBV4-2
J: TRBJ2-7
CDR3: ASSLTSGTGLLEQY

V: TRBV18
J: TRBJ2-7
CDR3: ASSPRDIHEQY

V: TRBV19
J: TRBJ1-6
CDR3: ASTRQDRYYSPLH

V: TRBV5-1
J: TRBJ2-1
CDR3: ASSYGTSVLNEQF

V: TRBV28
J: TRBJ2-1
CDR3: ASRSHEQF

V: TRBV6-1
J: TRBJ1-1
CDR3: ASELAGRLEAF

V: TRBV19
J: TRBJ2-3
CDR3: ASTDQASGRADTQY

V: TRBV28
J: TRBJ2-7
CDR3: ALIPAGSVGYEQY

V: TRBV7-3
J: TRBJ2-2
CDR3: ASSLTGTRTGELF

V: TRBV10-3
J: TRBJ2-3
CDR3: ATQTSGQRDTQY

V: TRBV18
J: TRBJ2-1
CDR3: ASSPPGTSGANEQF

V: TRBV6-5
J: TRBJ2-4
CDR3: ASSMPGGFIQY

V: TRBV7-6
J: TRBJ2-1
CDR3: ASSLDEGEAAEQF

V: TRBV10-1
J: TRBJ2-1
CDR3: ASSKTENNEQF

V: TRBV7-9
J: TRBJ1-5
CDR3: ASSPGTANQPQH

V: TRBV5-1
J: TRBJ2-5
CDR3: ASSPRLERETQY

V: TRBV7-9
J: TRBJ1-1
CDR3: ASSLFTGDTEAF

V: TRBV5-4
J: TRBJ2-1
CDR3: ASSLDSYNEQF

V: TRBV2
J: TRBJ2-3
CDR3: ASSEVVSTDTQY

V: TRBV27
J: TRBJ2-2
CDR3: ASSRQGLAGELF

V: TRBV5-4
J: TRBJ2-5
CDR3: ASSFSGGTQETQY

V: TRBV6-5
J: TRBJ1-5
CDR3: ASSLTYGSNQPQH